This T cell receptor beta chain is from a study of early T cells in non-severe SARS-CoV-2 infection. As for the study in general: Sequencing of unsorted whole blood was done on bulk RNA, leaving chains unpaired. Points from the study as a whole: The study's VDJdb matching favored anti-spike CD8 responses and missed private and CD4 specificities.

Unique molecular identifiers tagged individual cDNA molecules. TCRdb ran MiXCR on the 5' RACE reads and lists one entry per CDR3 protein. The table has tens of thousands of distinct CDR3 sequences, about 6% seen once. Germline trimming cut 3 bases from V and 0 bases from J; bases unmatched to any gene: 9. CDR3 length: 19 residues. CDR1 and CDR2 from the germline V gene are MNHEY and SMNVEV (reference sequence). In regard to this clonotype: The antigen remains unidentified.

The chain is built from TRBV27 and TRBJ1-5; 12 nucleotides line up with TRBD1. This sequence was found in an adult who was a healthcare worker with PCR-confirmed SARS-CoV-2 infection or an uninfected control (not recorded which). The input for sequencing was whole blood, taken at baseline. The CDR3 region has the DNA TGTGCCAGCAGTTTGTATGGGACAGGGGGCCTCGATAGCAATCAGCCCCAGCATTTT. Its translation is CASSLYGTGGLDSNQPQHF.